These 15 T cell receptor beta chains came from one sample sequenced in a study of T cell responses to AZD1222 COVID-19 vaccine. Sequenced by immunoSEQ multiplex PCR; TCRdb stores in-frame clones only, minus some. The data contain about 140,000 clones, 75% to 90% of them seen just once; the ten biggest clones take up over 4%. Sequenced material: peripheral blood, taken on day 0 of AZD1222 vaccination. The receptors originated from an adult in good health.

The J gene is TRBJ2-2, the V gene TRBV19; D perhaps matches TRBD1 (5 bases). Germline CDR1 and CDR2: LNHDA and SQIVND (reference sequence). The CDR3 extends over 16 amino acids. The ends were cut back, 3 bases at V and 5 bases at J, with 16 bases in the middle. The CDR3 here is CASSIGQGSLTGELFF. The CDR3 DNA sequence: TGTGCCAGTAGTATTGGTCAGGGTAGTTTAACCGGGGAGCTGTTTTTT. Variable domain in full (rest from reference TRBV19 and TRBJ2-2): DGGITQSPKYLFRKEGQNVTLSCEQNLNHDAMYWYRQDPGQGLRLIYYSQIVNDFQKGDIAEGYSVSREKKESFPLTVTSAQKNPTAFYLCASSIGQGSLTGELFFGEGSRLTVL.

This rearrangement joins TRBV15 to TRBJ1-6; a weak D match, TRBD1 (5 bases). Trimming shortened V by 2 bases and J by 10 bases, and 12 bases separated the two germline ends. CDR3 length: 14 residues. Germline lookup yields CDR1 LNHNV and CDR2 YYDKDF (reference sequence). The CDR3 is CATSRSTGGSPLHF. In DNA form, the CDR3 reads TGTGCCACCAGCAGATCCACCGGGGGATCACCCCTCCACTTT.

This chain connects TRBV7-9 to TRBJ1-1; possibly TRBD1 for D (6 bases). Germline V gene sequence: CDR1 SEHNR, CDR2 FQNEAQ (reference sequence). V lost 8 bases and J 0 bases, leaving 16 bases between the germline ends. This CDR3 region has 15 residues. The CDR3 DNA reads as TGTGCCAGCCTAGCCTTAGGGGGTCTGAACACTGAAGCTTTCTTT. This codes for CASLALGGLNTEAFF. The entire variable domain, with the rest obtained from reference TRBV7-9 and TRBJ1-1, is as follows: DTGVSQNPRHKITKRGQNVTFRCDPISEHNRLYWYRQTLGQGPEFLTYFQNEAQLEKSRLLSDRFSAERPKGSFSTLEIQRTEQGDSAMYLCASLALGGLNTEAFFGQGTRLTVV.

The chain carries TRBV30 and TRBJ2-2; 7 nucleotides align to TRBD1. CDR1 and CDR2 from the germline V gene are GTSNPN and SVGIG (reference sequence). The CDR3 is made up of 14 amino acids. Trimming at V came to 2 bases and at J to 4 bases, leaving 4 bases not matched to a gene. CDR3 region: CAWSTNRGTGELFF. CDR3 nucleotides: TGTGCCTGGAGTACTAACAGGGGCACCGGGGAGCTGTTTTTT.

The chain employs TRBV19 and TRBJ1-2; D remains unclear. The CDR3 is 15 amino acids. Germline loops: CDR1 LNHDA, CDR2 SQIVND (reference sequence). V lost 0 bases to trimming and J lost 8 bases, with 16 bases between them. The CDR3 spells CASSIDRDTTRGYTF. The CDR3 coding sequence is TGTGCCAGTAGTATAGATAGGGATACCACTCGAGGCTACACCTTC. Full variable domain (missing parts from reference TRBV19 and TRBJ1-2): DGGITQSPKYLFRKEGQNVTLSCEQNLNHDAMYWYRQDPGQGLRLIYYSQIVNDFQKGDIAEGYSVSREKKESFPLTVTSAQKNPTAFYLCASSIDRDTTRGYTFGSGTRLTVV.

The chain uses TRBV13 and TRBJ1-2; TRBD1 matches 7 bases. The length of the CDR3 is 14 residues. V lost 5 bases and J lost 4; bases outside the gene matches: 7. The germline V gene encodes CDR1 PRHDT and CDR2 FYEKMQ (reference sequence). CDR3 residues: CASSPQGQIYGYTF. Written as DNA, the CDR3 is TGTGCCAGCAGCCCTCAGGGACAGATCTATGGCTACACCTTC.

This clone was seen a handful of times. The gene calls are TRBV28 and TRBJ2-2; no clear D. The CDR3 runs to 13 residues. Per germline, CDR1 MDHEN and CDR2 SYDVKM. Trimming took off 1 base at V and 4 bases at J, with 4 bases between the two ends. CDR3 in amino acids: CASSLLGTGELFF. In DNA, the CDR3 is TGTGCCAGCAGTTTATTGGGCACCGGGGAGCTGTTTTTT.

In this sample, this clone turned up a few times. V and J are TRBV19 and TRBJ2-1, with 7 bases matching TRBD2. The CDR3 length is 15 residues. Germline CDR1 is LNHDA and CDR2 is SQIVND (reference sequence). V trimming: 1 base; J trimming: 4 bases; junction bases outside the gene matches: 4. As DNA, the CDR3 is TGTGCCAGTAGTATAGGGCTAGCGGCTTACAATGAGCAGTTCTTC. Encoded protein: CASSIGLAAYNEQFF.

The chain links TRBV18 to TRBJ2-1; D is unclear. Trimming cost V 2 bases and J 4 bases, with 3 bases left between them. There are 12 residues in the CDR3. Germline assignment: CDR1 KGHSH and CDR2 LQKENI. The CDR3, as DNA: TGTGCCAGCTCACCAAATTACAATGAGCAGTTCTTC. The encoded protein is CASSPNYNEQFF.

The chain recombines TRBV5-1 with TRBJ2-7, with D perhaps being TRBD1 or TRBD2 (6 bases each). Trimming removed 4 bases from V and 2 bases from J, with 19 bases in between. The CDR3 consists of 16 residues. Germline loops: CDR1 SGHRS, CDR2 YFSETQ. CDR3 bases: TGCGCCAGCAGCCCCGGGGGCCTAGCAATTACCTACGAGCAGTACTTC. Its protein is CASSPGGLAITYEQYF. Full variable domain (rest looked up from reference TRBV5-1 and TRBJ2-7): KAGVTQTPRYLIKTRGQQVTLSCSPISGHRSVSWYQQTPGQGLQFLFEYFSETQRNKGNFPGRFSGRQFSNSRSEMNVSTLELGDSALYLCASSPGGLAITYEQYFGPGTRLTVT.

The chain couples TRBV7-2 to TRBJ1-5; 8 nucleotides agree with TRBD1. Germline CDR1 and CDR2: SGHTA and FQGNSA. The CDR3 covers 13 residues. V was clipped by 7 bases and J by 9 bases; unmatched bases: 8. The CDR3 here is CASKGGQGRPQHF. For the CDR3, the DNA is TGTGCCAGCAAAGGAGGACAGGGTCGGCCCCAGCATTTT.

This chain uses TRBV11-2 with TRBJ2-5; D is perhaps TRBD2 (5 bases). CDR1 and CDR2 from the germline V gene are SGHAT and FQNNGV. V lost 3 bases and J 1 base, leaving 15 bases between the germline ends. The CDR3 consists of 16 residues. CDR3 bases: TGTGCCAGCAGCTTTGCGGGTGTCAGGTTCCAAGAGACCCAGTACTTC. This encodes CASSFAGVRFQETQYF.

V usage is TRBV5-1 and J usage is TRBJ2-7; TRBD2 agrees at 9 bases. V lost 3 bases to trimming and J lost 0 bases; unmatched junction nucleotides: 7. CDR1 and CDR2 (germline): SGHRS, YFSETQ. The CDR3 covers 16 residues. The CDR3, as DNA: TGCGCCAGCAGCTACGTAAGCGGGGGGAGCTCCTACGAGCAGTACTTC. Translated, it gives CASSYVSGGSSYEQYF.

The V and J genes are TRBV2 and TRBJ2-1; D may correspond to TRBD1 or TRBD2 (6 bases each). The germline V gene encodes CDR1 SNHLY and CDR2 FYNNEI. The CDR3 spans 14 residues. Trimming shortened V by 4 bases and J by 2 bases, and 9 bases separated the two germline ends. The CDR3 region has the DNA TGTGCCAGCAGTGTGGGGGGCACCTACAATGAGCAGTTCTTC. It encodes CASSVGGTYNEQFF. The full variable domain, completed using reference TRBV2 and TRBJ2-1, is EPEVTQTPSHQVTQMGQEVILRCVPISNHLYFYWYRQILGQKVEFLVSFYNNEISEKSEIFDDQFSVERPDGSNFTLKIRSTKLEDSAMYFCASSVGGTYNEQFFGPGTRLTVL.

The rearrangement uses TRBV2 and TRBJ2-4, with D unresolved. The V gene's germline CDR1 is SNHLY and CDR2 FYNNEI. V gave up 6 bases and J gave up 0 bases, with 9 bases separating them. This CDR3 is 14 amino acids long. The CDR3 coding sequence is TGTGCCAGCAGCCCAGACGTAGCCAAAAACATTCAGTACTTC. It encodes CASSPDVAKNIQYF.